This record looks at one T cell receptor (beta chain) sequence and its context. The CDR3 contains 13 residues. Trimming stripped 7 bases from V and 8 bases from J, with 15 bases between. Germline V gene data show CDR1 as MDHEN and CDR2 as SYDVKM. These data originate in a study of CD8 T cells in Susac syndrome. Healthy donors served as age- and sex-matched controls. The CD8+ and CD4+ T cells were negatively isolated, with the TEMRA cells enriched by FACS. Random-hexamer reverse transcription was applied to about 0.45 to 1 ug RNA. An immunoSEQ multiplex PCR generated amplified TCR beta CDR3 products spanning 54 Vbeta and 13 Jbeta. One entry per CDR3 protein, called by TCRdb with MiXCR from the immunoSEQ multiplex PCR reads. The data contain about 140,000 distinct CDR3 sequences, 94% of them seen just once; the ten biggest clones take up approximately 0.25%.

This TCR came from a human donor in good health. Material: CD8+ T cells from PBMCs. The chain joins TRBV28 to TRBJ1-5; possible D gene TRBD1, 6 bases. Here the CDR3 reads CASNQGLIKPQHF. The CDR3 nucleotides are TGTGCCAGCAATCAGGGGCTAATCAAGCCCCAGCATTTT.